The present T cell receptor (beta chain) was sequenced within a study of cytomegalovirus exposure and HLA in healthy donors. The PCR ran on 60 Vbeta and 13 Jbeta primers. The table came from immunoSEQ multiplex PCR; TCRdb's copy has only in-frame clones and leaves some out. The sample carries around 190,000 clones, approximately 85% recorded once. V lost 4 bases and J lost 4, with 14 bases in between. Germline V gives CDR1 MNHEY, CDR2 SVGAGI. The CDR3 consists of 15 residues. Study results and limitations: Immune exposure was documented only through CMV serostatus. For most subjects, TCR beta sequences were reported to predict HLA-A and HLA-B alleles with accuracy. In vitro work confirmed that three CMV-associated chains recognize CMV antigens. In a later analysis, specific HLA alleles were associated with 15,000 to 20,000 TCR beta sequences at a 0.05 false discovery rate.

About this clone itself: Its antigen is currently unknown.

The chain has TRBV6-5 and TRBJ1-5; perhaps TRBD1 as D (6 bases). The sequence was collected from a woman aged 45-59 years in good health and CMV-seronegative. Sequencing was carried out using PBMCs. CDR3 protein: CASSSFRDKNQPQHF. DNA for the CDR3: TGTGCCAGCAGTTCCTTCCGGGACAAGAATCAGCCCCAGCATTTT.